Sequencing of this T cell receptor (beta chain) was carried out in a study of human T cells and chemical hapten exposure. Germline V gene data show CDR1 as LGHDT and CDR2 as YNNKEL (reference sequence). CDR3 length: 15 amino acids. Trimming took 4 bases from V and 3 from J; bases not matched to a gene: 3. Individual cDNA molecules each carried unique molecular identifiers attached by the library. TCRdb re-called the RACE reads through MiXCR, storing one row per CDR3 protein. This repertoire shows about 54,000 distinct CDR3 sequences, 9.5% to 10% found once; its top ten account for about 1.7%. Time point specified: patch test 2, 6 weeks after DPC sensitization. Treatment reported: therapeutic diphenylcyclopropenone sensitization with weekly scalp DPC. This clonotype was picked up many times.

The gene calls are TRBV3-1 and TRBJ1-5; 10 bases fit TRBD1. The receptor was isolated from a woman aged 45-65 years with alopecia areata. Some clones in this sample may be carry-over from other donors' samples. Sequences were derived from whole blood, sampled in connection with sensitization to the hapten diphenylcyclopropenone (DPC). DNA for the CDR3: TGTGCCAGCAGCCCCGGGACAGGGGACAATCAGCCCCAGCATTTT. This codes for CASSPGTGDNQPQHF.